The clone carrying this T cell receptor (beta chain) was recorded many times. Its antigen is unknown. This entry belongs to a study of read filtering for tumor transcriptome and immune sequencing. On the study more broadly: DNase treatment preceded whole-transcriptome library preparation. Study outcomes and limitations: The sorted CD138-negative fraction was a mixed bone marrow immune population, not purified T cells. RNA-seq captured clonotypes less deeply and reliably than IR-seq.

This library used approximately 0.4 ug RNA and molecular barcoded adaptors spanning alpha/delta and beta/gamma chains. TCRdb redid the calling of the reads with MiXCR, one entry per CDR3 protein. The data show 130,000 or so distinct CDR3 sequences, roughly 13% seen once. CDR1 is ENHRY and CDR2 is SYGVKD in the germline V gene. The V segment lost 5 bases and the J segment 1 base; nucleotides outside the gene matches: 8. This CDR3 has 16 amino acids. The chain is built from TRBV10-3 and TRBJ2-4; 7 bases fit TRBD1. The sequence came from a donor at least 40 years old with multiple myeloma. The sequenced sample consisted of a population of CD138-negative cells sorted from bone marrow. This chain's CDR3 is CAISNQGDHAKNIQYF. The CDR3 DNA is TGTGCCATCAGTAATCAGGGGGACCATGCCAAAAACATTCAGTACTTC.